This note documents a single T cell receptor (beta chain) sequence. Its specificity is not known. These data originate in a study of T cell responses to AZD1222 COVID-19 vaccine. The assay was immunoSEQ multiplex PCR, and TCRdb's table has in-frame clones only and misses some. The data show roughly 100,000 clones, with roughly nine tenths seen just once and more than 2.5% held by the top ten. Findings of the study overall: AZD1222 recipients seropositive at baseline numbered only five to seven.

V gave up 0 bases and J gave up 8 bases, with 4 bases separating them. Germline loops: CDR1 DFQATT, CDR2 SNEGSKA (reference sequence). This CDR3 is built from 11 residues. The chain joins TRBV20-1 to TRBJ1-4; D unresolved. Sequenced material: peripheral blood, taken 28 days after the second dose of the MenACWY control vaccine. The sequence came from an adult who received the MenACWY meningococcal vaccine as a control. The DNA for the CDR3 is TGCAGTGCTAGAGACGGAGAAAAACTGTTTTTT. Protein: CSARDGEKLFF.